This record covers a single T cell receptor (beta chain). This sample stems from a study of response to subunit inactivated influenza vaccine. The germline V gene encodes CDR1 SEHNR and CDR2 FQNEAQ (reference sequence). Trimming stripped 5 bases from V and 5 bases from J, with 17 bases between. The CDR3 covers 15 residues. TCRdb analysed the RT-PCR reads with MiXCR anew, one entry per CDR3 protein. The sample consists of around 570,000 distinct CDR3 sequences, around 11% of them appearing once. This sample was shared with a second study, whose subject was T cells expressing NK-cell markers. This second study says: In generating TCR beta cDNA, 5'RACE template switching with UMIs was used. Within the sequenced cohort of eight donors, seven exhibited HCMV seropositivity and one was seronegative. Sorting was restricted to alpha-beta TCR T cells by an anti-gamma-delta TCR antibody in several experiments.

The chain combines TRBV7-9 with TRBJ2-3; D is perhaps TRBD1 (6 bases). Sequencing used PBMCs from blood, obtained on the day of vaccination. This clonotype was sampled from a man aged 45-65 years who received an inactivated influenza vaccine. The CDR3 DNA reads as TGTGCCAGCAGCCCCCGACAGGCAGAGCTAGATACGCAGTATTTT. It codes for CASSPRQAELDTQYF.